A selection of T cell receptor beta chains follows, all from one sample in a study of cytomegalovirus exposure and HLA in healthy donors. The data were produced by immunoSEQ multiplex PCR, yet TCRdb's version contains in-frame clones alone and is incomplete. Of approximately 120,000 clones in the sample, around three quarters were seen once. The sequenced material came from PBMCs. Receptors were obtained from a man aged 35 to 55 in good health and CMV-seronegative. Both conserved end residues are part of each CDR3. Fields, in order: J gene, D gene, V gene, clone size, CDR3 protein, CDR3 DNA. A D gene is named only where the DNA matches it firmly. Rows may omit the clone size; those that give it use once, few, many or a size class.

TRBJ2-7 TRBD1 TRBV5-1 NA CASSWPGTGGRDEQYF TGCGCCAGCAGCTGGCCCGGGACAGGGGGCCGGGACGAGCAGTACTTC
TRBJ1-3 NA TRBV15 NA CATSRGAGLLSGNTIYF TGTGCCACCAGCAGAGGGGCGGGACTGCTCTCTGGAAACACCATATATTTT
TRBJ2-1 NA TRBV7-2 NA CASSSFQEGEQFF TGTGCCAGCAGCTCATTCCAGGAGGGTGAGCAGTTCTTC
TRBJ2-7 NA TRBV9 NA CASSPSGSSVGSYEQYF TGTGCCAGCAGCCCATCCGGGTCGAGCGTCGGATCCTACGAGCAGTACTTC
TRBJ2-5 TRBD2 TRBV19 once CASSSLGGRGGETQYF TGTGCCAGTAGTTCCCTGGGAGGGCGGGGAGGAGAGACCCAGTACTTC
TRBJ2-3 TRBD1 TRBV28 NA CASSPSGTGGDGQYF TGTGCCAGCAGTCCTTCCGGGACAGGGGGCGATGGGCAGTATTTT
TRBJ1-1 NA TRBV7-9 NA CASSLDMNTEAFF TGTGCCAGCAGCTTAGATATGAACACTGAAGCTTTCTTT
TRBJ1-4 NA TRBV2 few CASRGFLGDEKLFF TGTGCCAGCAGAGGCTTCCTAGGAGATGAAAAACTGTTTTTT
TRBJ1-2 NA TRBV14 NA CASSPARGLGPSYTF TGTGCCAGCAGCCCCGCGAGGGGGTTGGGTCCCAGCTACACCTTC
TRBJ1-4 NA TRBV6-4 once CASSCWGLSGLF TGTGCCAGCAGCTGTTGGGGCCTTTCGGGCCTTTTT
TRBJ2-1 NA TRBV18 NA CASSPRYTGHEQFF TGTGCCAGCTCACCACGTTACACGGGTCATGAGCAGTTCTTC
TRBJ1-5 TRBD1 TRBV2 NA CASSWDRGRVSNQPQHF TGTGCCAGCAGTTGGGACAGGGGGAGGGTTAGCAATCAGCCCCAGCATTTT
TRBJ2-7 TRBD1 TRBV15 NA CATSRAGQGGEQYF TGTGCCACCAGCAGAGCGGGACAGGGTGGCGAGCAGTACTTC
TRBJ2-2 NA TRBV6-5 once CASSYSGPGTGELFF TGTGCCAGCAGTTACTCGGGTCCCGGGACCGGGGAGCTGTTTTTT
TRBJ2-3 NA TRBV7-9 NA CASSSLQDTQYF TGTGCCAGCAGCTCCTTACAAGATACGCAGTATTTT
TRBJ1-1 NA TRBV28 NA CASSLLLPLTEAFF TGTGCCAGCAGTCTCTTACTCCCCCTCACTGAAGCTTTCTTT
TRBJ1-2 NA TRBV4-1 few CASSQDWAGAQGGYTF TGCGCCAGCAGCCAAGATTGGGCAGGGGCGCAAGGTGGCTACACCTTC
TRBJ1-1 NA TRBV28 NA CASSSPRAQMNTEAFF TGTGCCAGCAGTTCCCCCAGGGCCCAAATGAACACTGAAGCTTTCTTT
TRBJ1-6 NA TRBV9 few CASSPGGNSPLHF TGTGCCAGCTCCCCGGGGGGAAATTCACCCCTCCACTTT
TRBJ2-2 TRBD1 TRBV29-1 NA CSVADRVLSRVFF TGCAGCGTCGCGGACAGGGTACTATCGCGGGTGTTTTTT
TRBJ2-7 NA TRBV5-1 NA CASSLIPRISYEQYF TGCGCCAGCAGCTTGATCCCGCGGATCTCCTACGAGCAGTACTTC
TRBJ1-4 NA TRBV13 NA CASSFNALRVPNEKLFF TGTGCCAGCTCCTTTAATGCGCTCAGGGTTCCTAATGAAAAACTGTTTTTT
TRBJ2-7 TRBD1 TRBV7-2 NA CASSLAGTGGSYEQYF TGTGCCAGCAGCTTAGCAGGGACAGGTGGATCCTACGAGCAGTACTTC
TRBJ2-7 NA TRBV27 few CASSLKFRDNSYEQYF TGTGCCAGCAGTCTTAAATTTAGGGACAACTCCTACGAGCAGTACTTC
TRBJ1-1 TRBD1 TRBV7-2 NA CASSWTGATEAFF TGTGCCAGCAGTTGGACAGGGGCCACTGAAGCTTTCTTT
TRBJ2-7 NA TRBV28 NA CASSLGGTASYEQYF TGTGCCAGCAGTTTAGGCGGGACAGCCTCCTACGAGCAGTACTTC
TRBJ2-3 TRBD1 TRBV4-3 NA CASSQDRDPTDTQYF TGCGCCAGCAGCCAGGACAGGGACCCCACAGATACGCAGTATTTT
TRBJ1-3 TRBD1 TRBV7-2 NA CASSPRQGGTSGNTIYF TGTGCCAGCAGCCCGCGACAGGGGGGAACCTCTGGAAACACCATATATTTT
TRBJ1-2 NA TRBV4-3 NA CASSQDLGANYGYTF TGCGCCAGCAGCCAAGATTTAGGGGCTAACTATGGCTACACCTTC
TRBJ2-3 NA TRBV15 NA CATSSRVATDTQYF TGTGCCACCAGCTCCAGGGTAGCCACAGATACGCAGTATTTT
TRBJ1-1 TRBD1 TRBV7-9 NA CASSLGQGAGTEAFF TGTGCCAGCAGCTTGGGACAGGGGGCGGGCACTGAAGCTTTCTTT
TRBJ2-2 TRBD1 TRBV28 NA CASSFIGQGARELFF TGTGCCAGCAGTTTTATAGGACAGGGGGCTCGGGAGCTGTTTTTT
TRBJ2-7 NA TRBV21-1 NA CASSKEGRDSYEQYF TGTGCCAGCAGCAAAGAGGGGAGGGACTCCTACGAGCAGTACTTC
TRBJ2-7 NA TRBV7-9 NA CASSLVWIDYEGYEQYF TGTGCCAGCAGCTTGGTTTGGATAGACTATGAAGGCTACGAGCAGTACTTC
TRBJ1-2 TRBD1 TRBV19 NA CASSQDRVGSYGYTF TGTGCCAGTAGTCAAGACAGGGTGGGGAGCTATGGCTACACCTTC
TRBJ1-4 NA TRBV7-9 NA CASSPVDSLFF TGTGCCAGCAGCCCCGTAGATTCACTGTTTTTT
TRBJ1-1 TRBD1 TRBV7-2 NA CASSPHQPRQGRGTEAFF TGTGCCAGCAGCCCTCATCAACCTCGACAGGGGAGGGGAACTGAAGCTTTCTTT
TRBJ1-5 NA TRBV30 NA CAWSASAEQPQHF TGTGCCTGGAGTGCCTCCGCGGAGCAGCCCCAGCATTTT
TRBJ2-6 NA TRBV27 NA CASSLSRTPGSWAGANGLTF TGTGCCAGCAGTTTATCTAGGACCCCAGGGTCTTGGGCTGGGGCCAACGGCCTGACTTTC
TRBJ2-7 TRBD1 TRBV7-9 few CASSLIETGGSYEQYF TGTGCCAGCAGCTTAATTGAGACAGGGGGCTCATACGAGCAGTACTTC
TRBJ1-2 NA TRBV5-1 NA CASSIARSNYGYTF TGCGCCAGCAGCATTGCGAGGTCCAATTATGGCTACACCTTC
TRBJ1-2 NA TRBV4-2 NA CASSQQGSFGYTF TGTGCCAGCAGCCAACAGGGGTCGTTTGGCTACACCTTC